A selection of T cell receptor beta chains follows, all from one sample in a study of T cells in Graves' hyperthyroidism and ophthalmopathy. TCRdb independently ran MiXCR on the multiplex PCR reads; one entry per CDR3 protein. Of hundreds of thousands of distinct CDR3 sequences listed, roughly 40% were seen once; the top ten hold roughly 8.3%. The specimen sequenced was blood. The source of these receptors is a young man with Graves' hyperthyroidism. The CDR3 runs from the conserved cysteine through the conserved F or W. A D gene is named only where the DNA matches it firmly. The listing skips clone size in some rows; elsewhere it reads once, few, many or a size class.

J: TRBJ2-5; size: few; V: TRBV7-3; D: .; CDR3: CASSQTGIETQYF; DNA: TGTGCCAGCAGCCAAACGGGAATAGAGACCCAGTACTTC
J: TRBJ1-4; size: .; V: TRBV4-1; D: TRBD1; CDR3: CASSQDTGEWDEKLFF; DNA: TGCGCCAGCAGCCAAGATACAGGGGAGTGGGATGAAAAACTGTTTTTT
J: TRBJ2-5; size: .; V: TRBV11-2; D: TRBD1; CDR3: CASSDRQGRETQYF; DNA: TGTGCCAGCAGCGACCGACAGGGGCGGGAGACCCAGTACTTC
J: TRBJ2-5; size: few; V: TRBV10-3; D: TRBD2; CDR3: CAINILAGVRTQYF; DNA: TGTGCCATCAATATTCTAGCGGGGGTGAGGACCCAGTACTTC
J: TRBJ1-1; size: many; V: TRBV7-7; D: .; CDR3: CASSGDAEAFF; DNA: TGTGCTAGCAGCGGCGACGCTGAAGCTTTCTTT
J: TRBJ2-5; size: .; V: TRBV7-1; D: .; CDR3: CASSSPRKLATLETQYF; DNA: TGTGCCAGCAGCTCCCCCAGGAAGCTAGCCACCCTAGAGACCCAGTACTTC
J: TRBJ2-7; size: few; V: TRBV20-1; D: .; CDR3: CSATGFLGYEQYF; DNA: TGCAGTGCTACAGGCTTTCTGGGATACGAGCAGTACTTC
J: TRBJ2-6; size: .; V: TRBV7-2; D: TRBD2; CDR3: CASSSSSGRADVLTF; DNA: TGTGCCAGCAGCTCGTCTAGCGGGAGGGCCGACGTCCTGACTTTC
J: TRBJ1-2; size: .; V: TRBV12-3/TRBV12-4; D: .; CDR3: CASSLENRNYGYTF; DNA: TGTGCCAGCAGTTTAGAGAACAGGAACTATGGCTACACCTTC
J: TRBJ2-5; size: few; V: TRBV9; D: .; CDR3: CASSSRPGLGETQYF; DNA: TGTGCCAGCAGCTCTCGACCGGGACTGGGGGAGACCCAGTACTTC
J: TRBJ2-5; size: few; V: TRBV5-4; D: TRBD2; CDR3: CASSSPLEAGGETQYF; DNA: TGTGCCAGCAGCTCCCCCCTTGAGGCGGGAGGAGAGACCCAGTACTTC
J: TRBJ1-1; size: .; V: TRBV12-3/TRBV12-4; D: .; CDR3: CASSLVRDKNTEAFF; DNA: TGTGCCAGCAGTTTAGTCCGGGACAAGAACACTGAAGCTTTCTTT
J: TRBJ1-1; size: .; V: TRBV7-2; D: .; CDR3: CASSSWGGATEAFF; DNA: TGTGCCAGCAGCTCCTGGGGGGGGGCTACTGAAGCTTTCTTT
J: TRBJ2-5; size: .; V: TRBV29-1; D: TRBD2; CDR3: CSREGGGETQYF; DNA: TGCAGCCGGGAGGGAGGAGGGGAGACCCAGTACTTC
J: TRBJ2-6; size: .; V: TRBV29-1; D: TRBD1; CDR3: CSADPSGTGVNVLTF; DNA: TGCAGCGCTGACCCTTCCGGGACAGGGGTCAACGTCCTGACTTTC
J: TRBJ2-2; size: many; V: TRBV24-1; D: .; CDR3: CATSDPTENTGELFF; DNA: TGTGCCACCAGTGACCCGACAGAGAACACCGGGGAGCTGTTTTTT
J: TRBJ2-2; size: many; V: TRBV2; D: .; CDR3: CASSPTFTGELFF; DNA: TGTGCCAGCAGTCCCACCTTCACCGGGGAGCTGTTTTTT
J: TRBJ2-7; size: .; V: TRBV13; D: .; CDR3: CASSQVQWSRAEQYF; DNA: TGTGCCAGCAGCCAAGTACAATGGTCCAGGGCCGAGCAGTACTTC
J: TRBJ1-1; size: many; V: TRBV11-1; D: .; CDR3: CASSFWAGDTEAFF; DNA: TGTGCCAGCAGCTTCTGGGCAGGGGACACTGAAGCTTTCTTT
J: TRBJ1-5; size: .; V: TRBV7-9; D: TRBD1; CDR3: CASSSTGNRNSNQPQHF; DNA: TGTGCCAGCAGCTCGACAGGGAACAGGAATAGCAATCAGCCCCAGCATTTT
J: TRBJ2-2; size: .; V: TRBV11-2; D: .; CDR3: CASLRAGALNTGELFF; DNA: TGTGCCAGCCTCAGGGCAGGGGCCCTGAACACCGGGGAGCTGTTTTTT
J: TRBJ2-7; size: .; V: TRBV7-2; D: TRBD1; CDR3: CASSLGTGGATYEQYF; DNA: TGTGCCAGCTCACTCGGAACAGGGGGCGCAACCTACGAGCAGTACTTC
J: TRBJ1-5; size: .; V: TRBV2; D: .; CDR3: CASRGTHINQPQHF; DNA: TGTGCCAGCAGGGGGACACACATTAATCAGCCCCAGCATTTT
J: TRBJ1-1; size: .; V: TRBV19; D: TRBD1; CDR3: CASAIPGDRVSTEAFF; DNA: TGTGCCAGTGCGATCCCCGGGGACAGGGTATCCACTGAAGCTTTCTTT
J: TRBJ1-2; size: many; V: TRBV7-9; D: .; CDR3: CASSLVPAYGYTF; DNA: TGTGCCAGCAGCTTAGTCCCAGCCTATGGCTACACCTTC
J: TRBJ1-1; size: few; V: TRBV6-1; D: TRBD1; CDR3: CASSRGTGVNTEAFF; DNA: TGTGCCAGCAGCCGAGGGACAGGGGTGAACACTGAAGCTTTCTTT
J: TRBJ2-7; size: .; V: TRBV7-8; D: TRBD2; CDR3: CASSVESERDYEQYF; DNA: TGTGCCAGCAGCGTTGAGTCGGAGCGGGACTACGAGCAGTACTTC
J: TRBJ1-4; size: .; V: TRBV25-1; D: .; CDR3: CASNCPGFSKKLFF; DNA: TGTGCCAGCAACTGCCCCGGGTTTAGTAAAAAACTGTTTTTT
J: TRBJ2-5; size: .; V: TRBV7-9; D: .; CDR3: CASSLGVTGKETQYF; DNA: TGTGCCAGCAGCTTAGGTGTCACAGGGAAGGAGACCCAGTACTTC
J: TRBJ2-7; size: few; V: TRBV20-1; D: .; CDR3: CSAKTERSSYEQYF; DNA: TGCAGTGCCAAAACAGAGCGTAGCTCCTACGAGCAGTACTTC
J: TRBJ2-7; size: .; V: TRBV6-5; D: TRBD1; CDR3: CASSRDSLYEQYF; DNA: TGTGCCAGCAGTAGGGACAGCCTCTACGAGCAGTACTTC
J: TRBJ1-4; size: .; V: TRBV29-1; D: .; CDR3: CSVEGPGGGEKLFF; DNA: TGCAGCGTTGAAGGGCCCGGCGGGGGGGAAAAACTGTTTTTT
J: TRBJ1-1; size: many; V: TRBV20-1; D: .; CDR3: CSAPDPRDTEAFF; DNA: TGCAGTGCCCCTGACCCAAGGGACACTGAAGCTTTCTTT
J: TRBJ1-2; size: once; V: TRBV14; D: TRBD1; CDR3: CASSHPGQPAYGYTF; DNA: TGTGCCAGCAGCCATCCGGGACAGCCAGCCTATGGCTACACCTTC
J: TRBJ1-2; size: few; V: TRBV15; D: TRBD1; CDR3: CATSGTGHSGYTF; DNA: TGTGCCACCAGCGGGACAGGGCATAGTGGCTACACCTTC
J: TRBJ2-7; size: .; V: TRBV7-9; D: TRBD1; CDR3: CASSARTGANEQYF; DNA: TGTGCCAGCAGCGCCCGGACAGGGGCAAACGAGCAGTACTTC
J: TRBJ1-1; size: few; V: TRBV19; D: .; CDR3: CASTGEGRAFF; DNA: TGTGCCAGTACCGGTGAGGGTAGAGCTTTCTTT
J: TRBJ1-2; size: .; V: TRBV29-1; D: .; CDR3: CSVERGDVGNTF; DNA: TGCAGCGTTGAGAGAGGGGACGTTGGAAACACCTTC
J: TRBJ1-2; size: once; V: TRBV6-6; D: .; CDR3: CASSPMDRFDYGYTF; DNA: TGTGCCAGCAGTCCTATGGACAGATTTGACTATGGCTACACCTTC
J: TRBJ2-7; size: few; V: TRBV20-1; D: .; CDR3: CSARAGRGGEQYF; DNA: TGCAGTGCTAGAGCGGGTAGAGGCGGCGAGCAGTACTTC
J: TRBJ1-3; size: few; V: TRBV7-2; D: .; CDR3: CASSLGLGGGKTIYF; DNA: TGTGCCAGCAGCTTAGGCCTTGGGGGTGGAAAGACCATATATTTT
J: TRBJ1-1; size: .; V: TRBV2; D: .; CDR3: CASSYSGPAGPLNTEAFF; DNA: TGTGCCAGCAGTTACTCAGGCCCAGCGGGGCCCCTTAACACTGAAGCTTTCTTT
J: TRBJ1-2; size: few; V: TRBV7-2; D: .; CDR3: CASSPWTTQGGNGYTF; DNA: TGTGCCAGCAGCCCGTGGACAACACAGGGCGGTAACGGCTACACCTTC
J: TRBJ2-2; size: .; V: TRBV20-1; D: TRBD2; CDR3: CSASFAGGNTGELFF; DNA: TGCAGTGCTAGTTTCGCGGGGGGGAACACCGGGGAGCTGTTTTTT
J: TRBJ1-2; size: few; V: TRBV9; D: .; CDR3: CASSETAWTYGYTF; DNA: TGTGCCAGCAGCGAGACCGCCTGGACCTATGGCTACACCTTC
J: TRBJ2-5; size: many; V: TRBV15; D: .; CDR3: CATASEGTTAETQYF; DNA: TGTGCCACCGCCTCCGAGGGCACTACGGCAGAGACCCAGTACTTC
J: TRBJ1-2; size: .; V: TRBV29-1; D: .; CDR3: CSVGGVGGYTF; DNA: TGCAGCGTTGGGGGGGTTGGTGGCTACACCTTC
J: TRBJ2-7; size: few; V: TRBV4-1; D: .; CDR3: CASSQVAGEQYF; DNA: TGCGCCAGCAGCCAAGTTGCAGGGGAGCAGTACTTC
J: TRBJ2-5; size: .; V: TRBV9; D: .; CDR3: CASSLGPPDRGERETQYF; DNA: TGTGCCAGCAGTTTGGGTCCCCCCGATCGCGGAGAGCGAGAGACCCAGTACTTC
J: TRBJ1-2; size: many; V: TRBV20-1; D: .; CDR3: CSARDRTAGYTF; DNA: TGCAGTGCTAGAGATAGGACAGCAGGCTACACCTTC
J: TRBJ2-1; size: .; V: TRBV29-1; D: .; CDR3: CSVEVYGSNEQFF; DNA: TGCAGCGTTGAAGTATACGGGAGCAATGAGCAGTTCTTC
J: TRBJ2-6; size: many; V: TRBV10-3; D: TRBD2; CDR3: CAISESRGLVNSGANVLTF; DNA: TGTGCCATCAGTGAGTCTAGGGGACTAGTGAACTCTGGGGCCAACGTCCTGACTTTC
J: TRBJ1-1; size: .; V: TRBV7-9; D: TRBD1; CDR3: CASSGPGQGWDTEAFF; DNA: TGTGCCAGCAGCGGTCCGGGACAGGGGTGGGACACTGAAGCTTTCTTT
J: TRBJ2-7; size: few; V: TRBV5-8; D: .; CDR3: CASSGDDNYEQYF; DNA: TGTGCCAGCAGCGGGGACGACAACTACGAGCAGTACTTC
J: TRBJ2-7; size: .; V: TRBV10-3; D: .; CDR3: CAISARDSYEQYF; DNA: TGTGCCATCAGTGCTAGAGACTCCTACGAGCAGTACTTC
J: TRBJ2-2; size: .; V: TRBV24-1; D: .; CDR3: CATSDRGTGELFF; DNA: TGTGCCACCAGTGATCGGGGGACCGGGGAGCTGTTTTTT
J: TRBJ2-2; size: few; V: TRBV20-1; D: .; CDR3: CSARGQRNTGELFF; DNA: TGCAGTGCTAGAGGTCAACGGAACACCGGGGAGCTGTTTTTT